Presented here are 5 T cell receptor beta chains from one specimen sequenced in a study of cytomegalovirus exposure and HLA in healthy donors. Primers: 60 Vbeta forward and 13 Jbeta reverse. Clones were read by immunoSEQ multiplex PCR, and TCRdb kept only the in-frame ones, dropping some. The sample shows 150,000 to 200,000 clones, 79% of them seen only once. Sequences were obtained from PBMCs. The origin of the receptors is a woman aged 40 to 50 in good health and CMV-seronegative.

V and J are TRBV29-1 and TRBJ1-1; D might be TRBD1 (5 bases). Trimming took off 8 bases at V and 8 bases at J, with 21 bases between the two ends. The CDR3 is 13 residues long. The germline CDR1 and CDR2 sequences are SQVTM and ANQGSEA. The CDR3 DNA reads TGCAGCTCCAGACTCGCGGGGCGGGTAGAAGCTTTCTTT. Its translation: CSSRLAGRVEAFF. The whole variable domain, remainder taken from reference TRBV29-1 and TRBJ1-1, is SAVISQKPSRDICQRGTSLTIQCQVDSQVTMMFWYRQQPGQSLTLIATANQGSEATYESGFVIDKFPISRPNLTFSTLTVSNMSPEDSSIYLCSSRLAGRVEAFFGQGTRLTVV.

The count of this clone is one. The chain joins TRBV9 to TRBJ1-6; 7 bases match TRBD1. The CDR3 runs 17 residues. V was pared by 2 bases and J by 9 bases, with 14 bases of the junction left unmatched. From germline, CDR1 is SGDLS and CDR2 YYNGEE. CDR3 in DNA: TGTGCCAGCAGCGTTGGCCCGCCACAGGGGTTAGGTTCACCCCTCCACTTT. It yields the protein CASSVGPPQGLGSPLHF.

The chain carries TRBV30 and TRBJ1-1; D is possibly TRBD1 (6 bases). The CDR3 is 15 residues long. From germline, CDR1 is GTSNPN and CDR2 SVGIG (reference sequence). V lost 3 bases and J lost 4, with 18 bases in between. For the CDR3, the DNA is TGTGCCTGGAGCACCGGAACAGGGCGAACCACTGAAGCTTTCTTT. Its translation: CAWSTGTGRTTEAFF. Variable domain in full (rest from reference TRBV30 and TRBJ1-1): SQTIHQWPATLVQPVGSPLSLECTVEGTSNPNLYWYRQAAGRGLQLLFYSVGIGQISSEVPQNLSASRPQDRQFILSSKKLLLSDSGFYLCAWSTGTGRTTEAFFGQGTRLTVV.

The chain is built from TRBV4-3 and TRBJ2-1; tentatively, D is TRBD1 (5 bases). The CDR3 has 17 residues. The ends were cut back, 2 bases at V and 4 bases at J, with 18 bases in the middle. Per germline, CDR1 LGHNA and CDR2 YSLEER. The CDR3 reads CASSQLLTGQLYNEQFF. As DNA, the CDR3 is TGCGCCAGCAGCCAACTGCTCACAGGCCAGTTATACAATGAGCAGTTCTTC.

This clone was observed once. The chain recombines TRBV10-3 with TRBJ2-5; TRBD1 matches at 10 bases. CDR1 is ENHRY and CDR2 is SYGVKD in the germline V gene. With 5 bases clipped from V and 5 bases from J, the junction kept 8 bases outside the gene matches. This CDR3 is 15 amino acids long. CDR3 protein: CAISTSDRGHETQYF. In nucleotides, the CDR3 is TGTGCCATCAGTACCTCTGACAGGGGGCATGAGACCCAGTACTTC.